This T cell receptor beta chain is drawn from a study of cytomegalovirus exposure and HLA in healthy donors. Study conclusions and caveats: Sequencing had likely introduced a cluster of highly shared sequence variants as an artifact.

A word on this clone: Its antigen is unidentified.

Primers for the PCR totalled 60 Vbeta and 13 Jbeta. Only in-frame clones appear in the TCRdb table, and some are missing; sequencing was by immunoSEQ multiplex PCR. The sample records 130,000 to 150,000 clones, almost 85% being singletons. Specimen: PBMCs. The TCR sequence derives from a woman aged 55-70 years in good health and CMV-seropositive.

The CDR3 DNA follows: TGTGCCAGCAGCCCGACAGGGGGAAACACCATATATTTT. This codes for CASSPTGGNTIYF. This chain connects TRBV7-6 to TRBJ1-3; 7 nucleotides align to TRBD1. CDR3 length: 13 residues. CDR1 SGHVS and CDR2 FNYEAQ come from the germline V gene. V was clipped by 5 bases and J by 4 bases; unmatched bases: 2. Combining the CDR3 with reference TRBV7-6 and TRBJ1-3 gives the whole variable domain GAGVSQSPRYKVTKRGQDVALRCDPISGHVSLYWYRQALGQGPEFLTYFNYEAQQDKSGLPNDRFSAERPEGSISTLTIQRTEQRDSAMYRCASSPTGGNTIYFGEGSWLTVV.